This T cell receptor (beta chain) was found in a study of blood T cells in healthy people across ages. CDR1 MGHRA and CDR2 YSYEKL come from the germline V gene. CDR3 length: 13 amino acids. V lost 7 bases and J 2 bases, leaving 12 bases between the germline ends. Using a J-beta primer mix together with a sample-barcoded 5' primer, a second PCR was run for roughly 7 to 12 cycles. Each cDNA molecule was tagged by a template-switch adaptor with 12 random nucleotides. TCRdb independently ran MiXCR on the 5' RACE reads; one entry per CDR3 protein. The sample holds more than 600,000 distinct CDR3 sequences, about 25% seen once. This clonotype has only a few counts. This same sample was also taken into another study, of T cells of mothers and their children. That work states: In this cohort, donors were a few healthy Caucasian mothers plus their six children. RNA was extracted, and all of it went into cDNA synthesis at around 1.4 ug per 15 ul. It was related mother-child pairs that showed slightly higher overlap than unrelated pairs, without reaching significance.

The sequence was collected from a boy younger than 18 in good health. The J gene is TRBJ2-7, the V gene TRBV4-1; D ambiguous. The sequenced material came from blood. CDR3 sequence reads: CASMGGNTYEQYF. The CDR3 DNA reads as TGCGCCAGCATGGGTGGCAATACCTACGAGCAGTACTTC.